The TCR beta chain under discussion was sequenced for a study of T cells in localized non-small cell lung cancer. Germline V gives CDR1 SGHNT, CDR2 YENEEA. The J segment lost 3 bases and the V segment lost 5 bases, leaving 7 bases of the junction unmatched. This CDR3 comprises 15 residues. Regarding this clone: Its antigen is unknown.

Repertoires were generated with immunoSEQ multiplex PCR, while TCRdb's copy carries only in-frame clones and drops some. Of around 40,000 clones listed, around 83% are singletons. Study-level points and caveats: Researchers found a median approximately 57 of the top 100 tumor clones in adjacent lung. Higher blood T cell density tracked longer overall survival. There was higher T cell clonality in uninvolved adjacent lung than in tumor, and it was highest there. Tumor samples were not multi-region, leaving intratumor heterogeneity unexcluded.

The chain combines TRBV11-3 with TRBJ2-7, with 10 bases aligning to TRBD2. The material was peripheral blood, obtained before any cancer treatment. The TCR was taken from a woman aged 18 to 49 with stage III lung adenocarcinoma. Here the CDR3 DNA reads TGTGCCAGCAGCCCCGGGACTAGCGAAAACTACGAGCAGTACTTC. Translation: CASSPGTSENYEQYF.